The clone carrying this T cell receptor beta chain was observed a handful of times. Its antigen is unknown. Sequencing libraries made from TCR beta cDNA carried unique molecular identifiers. In TCRdb, the PCR reads were re-called with MiXCR into one record per CDR3 protein. The sample consists of around 400,000 distinct CDR3 sequences, about 40% of them appearing once. This sample is part of a study of post-analysis software for immune sequencing data. Study-level findings and limits: The study found significantly lower normalized Chao1 diversity in multiple sclerosis patients than in controls.

Sequenced: blood. This TCR was recovered from a girl aged 2-10 years with multiple sclerosis.

The CDR3 DNA follows: TGTGCCAGCTCACCACCAAACAGACAACAGCAGGGGGTCGGGAATGAGCAGTTCTTC. Encoded protein: CASSPPNRQQQGVGNEQFF. The chain combines TRBV18 with TRBJ2-1, with TRBD1 matching 7 bases. CDR1 and CDR2 (germline): KGHSH, LQKENI. V lost 0 bases, J lost 7 bases, and 18 bases stayed unmatched. The CDR3 consists of 19 residues.